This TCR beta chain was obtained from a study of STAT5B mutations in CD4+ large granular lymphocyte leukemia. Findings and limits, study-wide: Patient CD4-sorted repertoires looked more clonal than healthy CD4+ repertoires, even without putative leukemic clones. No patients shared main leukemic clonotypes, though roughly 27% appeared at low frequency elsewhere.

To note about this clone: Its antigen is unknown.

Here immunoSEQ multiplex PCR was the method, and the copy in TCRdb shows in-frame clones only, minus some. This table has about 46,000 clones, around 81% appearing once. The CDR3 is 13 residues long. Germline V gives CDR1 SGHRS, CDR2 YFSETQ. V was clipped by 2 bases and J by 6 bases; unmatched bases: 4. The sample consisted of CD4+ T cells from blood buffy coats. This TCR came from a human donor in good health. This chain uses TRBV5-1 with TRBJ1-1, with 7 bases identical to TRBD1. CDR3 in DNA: TGCGCCAGCAGCTTTACAGGGGCTTCTGAAGCTTTCTTT. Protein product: CASSFTGASEAFF.